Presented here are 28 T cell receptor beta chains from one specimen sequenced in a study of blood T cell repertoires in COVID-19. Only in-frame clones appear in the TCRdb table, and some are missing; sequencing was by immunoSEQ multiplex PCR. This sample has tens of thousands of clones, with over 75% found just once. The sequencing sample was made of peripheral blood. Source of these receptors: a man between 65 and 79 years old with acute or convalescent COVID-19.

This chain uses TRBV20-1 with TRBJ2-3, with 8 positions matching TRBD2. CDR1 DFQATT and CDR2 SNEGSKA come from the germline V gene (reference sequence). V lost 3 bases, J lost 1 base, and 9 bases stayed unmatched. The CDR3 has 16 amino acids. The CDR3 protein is CSASSELSGGTDTQYF. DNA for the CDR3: TGCAGTGCTAGTTCGGAACTTAGCGGGGGCACAGATACGCAGTATTTT.

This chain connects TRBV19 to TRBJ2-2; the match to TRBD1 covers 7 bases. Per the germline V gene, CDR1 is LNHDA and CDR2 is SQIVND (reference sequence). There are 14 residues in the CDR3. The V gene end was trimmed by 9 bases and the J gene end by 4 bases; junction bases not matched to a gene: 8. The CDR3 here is CASLSRGFTGELFF. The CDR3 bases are TGTGCCAGCCTATCCAGGGGGTTCACCGGGGAGCTGTTTTTT.

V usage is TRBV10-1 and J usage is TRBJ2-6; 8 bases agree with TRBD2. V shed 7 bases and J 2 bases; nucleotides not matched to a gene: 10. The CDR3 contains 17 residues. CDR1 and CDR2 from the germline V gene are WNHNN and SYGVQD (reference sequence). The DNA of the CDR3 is TGCGCCAGCACCTCCGGGGGGGAGGGTCCTGGGGCCAACGTCCTGACTTTC. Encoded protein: CASTSGGEGPGANVLTF.

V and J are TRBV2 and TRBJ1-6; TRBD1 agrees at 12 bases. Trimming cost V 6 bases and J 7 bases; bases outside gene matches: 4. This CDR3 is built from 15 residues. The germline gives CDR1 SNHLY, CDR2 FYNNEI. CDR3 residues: CASSWDRGQNSPLHF. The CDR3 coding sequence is TGTGCCAGCAGCTGGGACAGGGGGCAGAATTCACCCCTCCACTTT.

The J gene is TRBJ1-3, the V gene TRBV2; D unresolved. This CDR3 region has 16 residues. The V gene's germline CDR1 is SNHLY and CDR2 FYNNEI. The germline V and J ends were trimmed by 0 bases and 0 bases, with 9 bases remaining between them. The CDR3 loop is CASSEAGLISGNTIYF. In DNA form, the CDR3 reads TGTGCCAGCAGTGAAGCCGGACTGATCTCTGGAAACACCATATATTTT. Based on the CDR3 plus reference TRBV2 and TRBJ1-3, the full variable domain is EPEVTQTPSHQVTQMGQEVILRCVPISNHLYFYWYRQILGQKVEFLVSFYNNEISEKSEIFDDQFSVERPDGSNFTLKIRSTKLEDSAMYFCASSEAGLISGNTIYFGEGSWLTVV.

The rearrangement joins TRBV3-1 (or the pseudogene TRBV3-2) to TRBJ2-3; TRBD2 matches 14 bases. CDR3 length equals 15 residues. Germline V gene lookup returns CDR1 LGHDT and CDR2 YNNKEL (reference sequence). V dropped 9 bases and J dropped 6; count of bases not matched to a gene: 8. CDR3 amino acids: CARKTSGGAWDTQYF. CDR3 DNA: TGTGCCAGGAAGACTAGCGGGGGGGCCTGGGATACGCAGTATTTT.

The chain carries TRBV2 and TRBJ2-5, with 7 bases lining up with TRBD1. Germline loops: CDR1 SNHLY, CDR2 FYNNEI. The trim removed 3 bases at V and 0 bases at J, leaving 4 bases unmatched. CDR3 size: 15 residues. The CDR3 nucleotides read TGTGCCAGCAGTGAGACAGGGCTGTACCAAGAGACCCAGTACTTC. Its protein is CASSETGLYQETQYF.

The CDR3 sequence: CAISDPSGGALNEQFF. The CDR3 DNA is TGTGCCATCAGTGACCCTAGCGGGGGGGCGTTAAATGAGCAGTTCTTC. This rearrangement joins TRBV10-3 to TRBJ2-1, with 12 bases identical to TRBD2. The CDR3 runs 16 residues. J gave up 7 bases and V 3 bases, and 7 bases lay outside the gene matches. Germline V lookup: CDR1 ENHRY, CDR2 SYGVKD.

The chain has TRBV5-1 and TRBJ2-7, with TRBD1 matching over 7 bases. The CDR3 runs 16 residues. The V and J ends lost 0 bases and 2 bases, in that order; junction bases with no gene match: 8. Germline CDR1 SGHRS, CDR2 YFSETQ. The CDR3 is CASSLVRTGDPYEQYF. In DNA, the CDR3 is TGCGCCAGCAGCTTGGTTCGGACAGGAGACCCCTACGAGCAGTACTTC.

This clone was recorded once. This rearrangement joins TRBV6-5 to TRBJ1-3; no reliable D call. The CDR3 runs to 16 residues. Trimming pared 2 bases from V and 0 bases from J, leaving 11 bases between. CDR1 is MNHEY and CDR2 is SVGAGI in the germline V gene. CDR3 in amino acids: CASSYRYPGSGNTIYF. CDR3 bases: TGTGCCAGCAGTTACCGGTACCCTGGCTCTGGAAACACCATATATTTT.

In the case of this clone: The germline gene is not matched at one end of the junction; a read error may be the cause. The CDR3 DNA is TGTGCCAGCAGCGGTTCAGGGAACGCTGAAGCTTTCTTT. Translating it yields CASSGSGNAEAFF. This rearrangement joins TRBV5-4 to TRBJ1-1; D perhaps matches TRBD1 (5 bases). CDR3 size: 13 residues. Germline CDR1 and CDR2: SGHNT and YYREEE (reference sequence).

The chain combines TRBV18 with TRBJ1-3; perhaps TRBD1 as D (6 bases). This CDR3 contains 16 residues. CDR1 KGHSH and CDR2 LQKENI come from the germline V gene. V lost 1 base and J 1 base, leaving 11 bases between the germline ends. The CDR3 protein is CASSPQGRGSGNTIYF. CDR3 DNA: TGTGCCAGCTCACCACAAGGCAGGGGTTCTGGAAACACCATATATTTT.

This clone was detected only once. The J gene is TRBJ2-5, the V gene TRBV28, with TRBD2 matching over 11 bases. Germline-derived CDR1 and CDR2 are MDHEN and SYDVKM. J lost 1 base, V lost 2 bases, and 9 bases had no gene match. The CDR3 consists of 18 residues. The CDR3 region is CASSLRGPTSGGQETQYF. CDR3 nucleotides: TGTGCCAGCAGTTTACGGGGTCCTACTAGCGGGGGCCAAGAGACCCAGTACTTC.

CDR3 sequence (DNA): TGTGCCAGCAGCTTAGGGTCCCCCAGGGGACAAGAGACCCAGTACTTC. Translating it yields CASSLGSPRGQETQYF. The chain joins TRBV7-2 to TRBJ2-5; maybe TRBD1 (6 bases). V dropped 1 base and J dropped 2 bases, with 14 bases sitting between them. Germline assignment: CDR1 SGHTA and CDR2 FQGNSA. The CDR3 runs 16 residues.

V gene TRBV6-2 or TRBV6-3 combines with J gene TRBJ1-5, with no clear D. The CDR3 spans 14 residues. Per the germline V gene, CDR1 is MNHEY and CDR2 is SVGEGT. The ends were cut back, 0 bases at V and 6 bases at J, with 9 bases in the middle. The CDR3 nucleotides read TGTGCCAGCAGTTACTCGGGAGTTTTTCAGCCCCAGCATTTT. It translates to CASSYSGVFQPQHF.

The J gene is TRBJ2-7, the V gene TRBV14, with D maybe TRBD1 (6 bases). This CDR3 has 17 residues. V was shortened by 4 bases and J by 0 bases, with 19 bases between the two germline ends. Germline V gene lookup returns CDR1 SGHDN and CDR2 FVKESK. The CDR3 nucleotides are TGTGCCAGCAGCCGAACCTATACAGGGAAAGACTCCTACGAGCAGTACTTC. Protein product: CASSRTYTGKDSYEQYF. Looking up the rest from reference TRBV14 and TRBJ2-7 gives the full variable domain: EAGVTQFPSHSVIEKGQTVTLRCDPISGHDNLYWYRRVMGKEIKFLLHFVKESKQDESGMPNNRFLAERTGGTYSTLKVQPAELEDSGVYFCASSRTYTGKDSYEQYFGPGTRLTVT.

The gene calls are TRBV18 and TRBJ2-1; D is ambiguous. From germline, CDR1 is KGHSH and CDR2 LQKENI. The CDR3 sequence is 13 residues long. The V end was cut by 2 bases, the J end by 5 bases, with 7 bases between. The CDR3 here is CASSPLDNNEQFF. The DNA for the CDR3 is TGTGCCAGCTCACCATTAGACAACAATGAGCAGTTCTTC.

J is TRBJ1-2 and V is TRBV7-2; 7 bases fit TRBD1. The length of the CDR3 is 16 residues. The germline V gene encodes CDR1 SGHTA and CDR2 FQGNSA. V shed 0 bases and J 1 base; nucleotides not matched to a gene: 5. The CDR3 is CASSLAASGGNYGYTF. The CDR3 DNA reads TGTGCCAGCAGCTTAGCCGCGTCAGGGGGTAACTATGGCTACACCTTC.

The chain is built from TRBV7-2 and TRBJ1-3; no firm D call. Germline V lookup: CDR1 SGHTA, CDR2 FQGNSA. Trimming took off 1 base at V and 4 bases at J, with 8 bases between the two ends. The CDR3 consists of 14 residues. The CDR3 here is CASSLGPEGNTIYF. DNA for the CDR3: TGTGCCAGCAGCTTAGGGCCGGAGGGAAACACCATATATTTT. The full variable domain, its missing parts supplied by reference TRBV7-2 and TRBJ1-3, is GAGVSQSPSNKVTEKGKDVELRCDPISGHTALYWYRQSLGQGLEFLIYFQGNSAPDKSGLPSDRFSAERTGGSVSTLTIQRTQQEDSAVYLCASSLGPEGNTIYFGEGSWLTVV.

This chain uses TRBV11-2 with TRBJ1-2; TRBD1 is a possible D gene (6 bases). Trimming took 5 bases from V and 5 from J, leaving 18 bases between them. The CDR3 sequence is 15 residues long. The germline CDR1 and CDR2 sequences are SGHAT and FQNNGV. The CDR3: CASSSFPRGLYGYTF. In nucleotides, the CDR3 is TGTGCCAGCAGCAGTTTCCCCAGGGGTCTTTATGGCTACACCTTC.

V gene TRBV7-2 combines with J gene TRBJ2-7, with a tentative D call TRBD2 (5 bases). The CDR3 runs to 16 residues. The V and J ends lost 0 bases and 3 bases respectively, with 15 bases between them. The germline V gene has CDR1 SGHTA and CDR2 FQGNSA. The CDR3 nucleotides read TGTGCCAGCAGCTTAGCGGGAAGCGGTTCCTTCTACGAGCAGTACTTC. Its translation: CASSLAGSGSFYEQYF.

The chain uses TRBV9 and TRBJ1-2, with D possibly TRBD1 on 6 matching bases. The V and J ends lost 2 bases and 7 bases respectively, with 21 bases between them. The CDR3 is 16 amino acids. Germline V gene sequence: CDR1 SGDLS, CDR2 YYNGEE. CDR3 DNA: TGTGCCAGCAGCGTCAGACAACAGGGCCGTCTAAGTGGCTACACCTTC. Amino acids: CASSVRQQGRLSGYTF. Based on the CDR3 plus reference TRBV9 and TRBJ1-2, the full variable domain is DSGVTQTPKHLITATGQRVTLRCSPRSGDLSVYWYQQSLDQGLQFLIQYYNGEERAKGNILERFSAQQFPDLHSELNLSSLELGDSALYFCASSVRQQGRLSGYTFGSGTRLTVV.

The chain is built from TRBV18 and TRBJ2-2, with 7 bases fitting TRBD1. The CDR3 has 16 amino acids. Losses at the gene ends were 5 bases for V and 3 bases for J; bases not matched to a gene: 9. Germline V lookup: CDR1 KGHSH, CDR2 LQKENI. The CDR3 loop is CASSTQGGSYTGELFF. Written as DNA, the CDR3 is TGTGCCAGCTCAACCCAAGGGGGCTCATACACCGGGGAGCTGTTTTTT.

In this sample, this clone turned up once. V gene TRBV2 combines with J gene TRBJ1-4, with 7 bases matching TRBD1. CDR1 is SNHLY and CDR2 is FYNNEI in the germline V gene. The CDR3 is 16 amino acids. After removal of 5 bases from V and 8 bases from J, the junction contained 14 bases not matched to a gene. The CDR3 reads CASSRRRGLMGEKLFF. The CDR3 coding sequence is TGTGCCAGCAGTCGGAGGAGGGGGCTCATGGGGGAAAAACTGTTTTTT.

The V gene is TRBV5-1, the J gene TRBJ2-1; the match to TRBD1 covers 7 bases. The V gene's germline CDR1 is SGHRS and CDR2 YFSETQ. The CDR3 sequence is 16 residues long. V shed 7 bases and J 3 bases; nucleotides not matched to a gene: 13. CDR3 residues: CASQIFRTGDYNEQFF. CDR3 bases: TGCGCCAGCCAAATCTTCCGGACAGGAGACTACAATGAGCAGTTCTTC.

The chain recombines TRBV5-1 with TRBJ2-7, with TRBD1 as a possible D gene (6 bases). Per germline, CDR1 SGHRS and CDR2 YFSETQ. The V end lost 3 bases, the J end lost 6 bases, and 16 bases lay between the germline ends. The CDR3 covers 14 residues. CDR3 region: CASSSYTGCPEQYF. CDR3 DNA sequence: TGCGCCAGCAGCTCATATACAGGGTGCCCCGAGCAGTACTTC.

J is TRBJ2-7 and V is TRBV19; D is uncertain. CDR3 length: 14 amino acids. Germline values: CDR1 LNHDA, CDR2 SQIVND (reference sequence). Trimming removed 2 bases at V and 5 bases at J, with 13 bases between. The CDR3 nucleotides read TGTGCCAGTAGTATATTTGCAGGTTCCCACGAGCAGTACTTC. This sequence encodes CASSIFAGSHEQYF. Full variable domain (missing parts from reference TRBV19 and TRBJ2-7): DGGITQSPKYLFRKEGQNVTLSCEQNLNHDAMYWYRQDPGQGLRLIYYSQIVNDFQKGDIAEGYSVSREKKESFPLTVTSAQKNPTAFYLCASSIFAGSHEQYFGPGTRLTVT.

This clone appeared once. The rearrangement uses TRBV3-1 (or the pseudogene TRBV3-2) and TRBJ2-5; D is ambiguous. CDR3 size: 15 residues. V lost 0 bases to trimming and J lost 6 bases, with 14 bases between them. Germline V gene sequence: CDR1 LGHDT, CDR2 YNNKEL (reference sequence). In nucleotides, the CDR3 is TGTGCCAGCAGCCAAGACCCCGGGTTCGCGAAGACCCAGTACTTC. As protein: CASSQDPGFAKTQYF.